This TCR beta chain is drawn from a study of T cells in Graves' hyperthyroidism and ophthalmopathy. Trimming cost V 6 bases and J 5 bases, with 11 bases left between them. The CDR3 is 13 amino acids. Germline CDR1 reads MNHEY; CDR2 reads SVGEGT. The CDR3 regions of TCR beta were amplified from RNA transcripts. During a first-round RT-PCR of the TCR CDR3, the HTBI primer set was used. TCRdb re-derived calls from the multiplex PCR reads in MiXCR, one entry per CDR3 protein. The sample lists some 560,000 distinct CDR3 sequences; 14% were seen once. This clonotype was counted only a few times. The sequence derives from a woman aged 40 to 49 with Graves' hyperthyroidism. Sequencing input: blood. The chain links TRBV6-2 or TRBV6-3 to TRBJ2-1, with D perhaps matching TRBD1 (5 bases). CDR3 region: CASSMTVHNEQFF. Here the CDR3 DNA reads TGTGCCAGCAGCATGACAGTCCACAATGAGCAGTTCTTC.